This T cell receptor beta chain was captured by sequencing in a study of blood T cell repertoires in COVID-19. Study-level information: Italy, Spain and the United States were the sources of the convalescent and acute COVID-19 samples. T cells, B-cell-depleted T cells, or PBMCs supplied cDNA or gDNA.

As handled by the study authors: Reference gene primer amplification gave nucleated cell count estimates. The assay was immunoSEQ multiplex PCR, and TCRdb's table has in-frame clones only and misses some. Clonal size and the V and J genes are those of that table, whereas D and trimming came from the DNA. The repertoire consists of over 150,000 clones, with approximately 77% occurring once and the leading ten covering roughly a tenth. Losses at the gene ends were 5 bases for V and 0 bases for J; bases not matched to a gene: 11. CDR1 and CDR2 (germline): SGHTA, FQGTGA. The CDR3 is 19 amino acids. The source is a woman aged 80 or over with active or convalescent COVID-19. Material for sequencing was peripheral blood. The chain combines TRBV7-3 with TRBJ2-1; TRBD2 matches at 12 bases. Here the CDR3 DNA reads TGTGCCAGCAGCGCTCGGGGTCTAGCGGGAGGGAGCTCCTACAATGAGCAGTTCTTC. This translates into CASSARGLAGGSSYNEQFF.